The clone carrying this T cell receptor beta chain came up once. The data belong to a study of shared clonotypes between healthy human individuals. Researchers ran the assay at a deep level. Assay used: immunoSEQ multiplex PCR; TCRdb lists only in-frame clones, some missing. The sample lists 450,000 to 600,000 clones, 79% seen once, with more than 10% in the top ten. Adult Caucasians living in Nashville, Tennessee made up all of the donors. About 90 million PBMCs were counted before genomic DNA extraction. The sequenced sample consisted of PBMCs. This sequence was found in a woman in her thirties or forties in good health. Some clones in this sample may be carry-over from other donors' samples.

The CDR3 reads CASSPARTGEGNEQFF. The CDR3 DNA follows: TGTGCCAGCAGTCCAGCCCGGACAGGGGAGGGCAATGAGCAGTTCTTC. The chain carries TRBV5-8 and TRBJ2-1; TRBD1 matches at 9 bases. J gave up 6 bases and V 5 bases, and 12 bases lay outside the gene matches. CDR1 and CDR2 from the germline V gene are SGHTS and YDEGEE. CDR3 length equals 16 residues.